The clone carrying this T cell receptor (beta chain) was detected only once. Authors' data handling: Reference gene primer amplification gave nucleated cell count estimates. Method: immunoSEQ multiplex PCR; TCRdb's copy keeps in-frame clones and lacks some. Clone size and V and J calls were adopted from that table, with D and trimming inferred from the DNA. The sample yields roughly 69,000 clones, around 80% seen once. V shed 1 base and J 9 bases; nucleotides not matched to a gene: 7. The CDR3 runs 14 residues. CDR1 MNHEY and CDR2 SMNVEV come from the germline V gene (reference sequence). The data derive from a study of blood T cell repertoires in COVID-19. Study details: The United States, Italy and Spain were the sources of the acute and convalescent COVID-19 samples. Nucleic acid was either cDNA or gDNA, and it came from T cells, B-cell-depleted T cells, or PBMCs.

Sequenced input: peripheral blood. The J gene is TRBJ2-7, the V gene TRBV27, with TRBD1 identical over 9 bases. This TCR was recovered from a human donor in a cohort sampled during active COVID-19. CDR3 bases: TGTGCCAGCAGTTTATTGCGGGACAGGGCGCCGCAGTACTTC. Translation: CASSLLRDRAPQYF.